In its sample, the clone carrying this T cell receptor beta chain ranks as medium-sized. Its antigen is not identified. The record originates from a study of prognosis after radiotherapy for stage I lung cancer. The wider study: Between April 2018 and 2019, patients with stage I non-small cell lung cancer were enrolled. Distant metastases arose in a handful of patients, median about seven months post-radiotherapy; more than 12 had no significant progression. Study-level results: Samples before stereotactic body radiation therapy had more unique TCR clones (median around 10,000 versus 6,900).

V trimming: 3 bases; J trimming: 5 bases; junction bases outside the gene matches: 8. Germline assignment: CDR1 LNHDA and CDR2 SQIVND (reference sequence). This CDR3 spans 16 amino acids. With two time points in the design, 5.5 to 7.5 milliliters of peripheral blood were drawn at each one. The study amplified the TCR beta CDR3 region from genomic DNA. This amplification was carried out by two rounds of multiplex PCR. Primers targeting each individual TRBV and TRBJ gene were applied in first-round PCR. A single record per CDR3 protein comes from TCRdb applying MiXCR to the multiplex PCR reads. The sample contains about 51,000 distinct CDR3 sequences, roughly 36% of which appear only once.

Specimen: PBMCs, collected before or after stereotactic body radiation therapy (not recorded which). The TCR was taken from a donor aged 50 or older with non-small cell lung cancer. The chain joins TRBV19 to TRBJ2-2, with 8 bases fitting TRBD2. The DNA of the CDR3 is TGTGCCAGTAGTATTCAAGCGGGAGACGGGACCGGGGAGCTGTTTTTT. It yields the protein CASSIQAGDGTGELFF.